These 18 T cell receptor beta chains were sequenced from one sample in a study of Ad26.COV2.S vaccination and SARS-CoV-2 variants. Assay: immunoSEQ multiplex PCR; the TCRdb copy retains only in-frame clones and omits some. The data contain hundreds of thousands of clones, around 92% of them singletons. Treatment of the sample: roughly 20 received Ad26.COV2.S at low or high dose, single or two shots; several received placebo; per-sample allocation not given. Material that was analyzed had been drawn on day 63 after the first vaccine or placebo injection. The sequencing here drew on peripheral blood, taken in a trial of Ad26.COV2.S vaccine versus placebo. The origin of the receptors is a person aged 18-65 years who received the Ad26.COV2.S COVID-19 vaccine or a placebo.

The chain joins TRBV2 to TRBJ1-2, with D uncertain. Trimming removed 4 bases at V and 2 bases at J, with 5 bases between. CDR3 length: 12 residues. Germline loops: CDR1 SNHLY, CDR2 FYNNEI. The CDR3 here is CASSVRNYGYTF. In DNA form, the CDR3 reads TGTGCCAGCAGTGTCCGCAACTATGGCTACACCTTC.

V gene TRBV4-1 combines with J gene TRBJ2-5, with no clear D. The germline gives CDR1 MGHRA, CDR2 YSYEKL. Trimming left V 1 base short and J 2 bases short, with 11 bases between. This CDR3 region has 15 residues. As DNA, the CDR3 is TGCGCCAGCAGCCAAGGACCCGGATCACAAGAGACCCAGTACTTC. Residues: CASSQGPGSQETQYF.

The J gene is TRBJ1-1, the V gene TRBV9; 8 nucleotides match TRBD1. Per germline, CDR1 SGDLS and CDR2 YYNGEE. This CDR3 region has 14 residues. Losses at the gene ends were 0 bases for V and 7 bases for J; bases not matched to a gene: 5. CDR3 DNA: TGTGCCAGCAGCGTAGGAGGACAGGGCGTTGAAGCTTTCTTT. It yields the protein CASSVGGQGVEAFF.

The chain links TRBV24-1 to TRBJ2-3; 9 bases are a match to TRBD1. Germline trimming cut 6 bases from V and 3 bases from J; bases unmatched to any gene: 6. The CDR3 consists of 15 residues. Germline CDR1 is KGHDR and CDR2 is SFDVKD. CDR3 bases: TGTGCCACCAGTAACCCGGACAGGGGAACAGATACGCAGTATTTT. Translating it yields CATSNPDRGTDTQYF.

V is TRBV30 and J is TRBJ2-7; D is ambiguous. The V end lost 2 bases, the J end lost 5 bases, and 16 bases lay between the germline ends. This CDR3 spans 14 amino acids. The germline V gene has CDR1 GTSNPN and CDR2 SVGIG (reference sequence). CDR3 DNA sequence: TGTGCCTGGAGTTCATCGGTGGAATTCCACGAGCAGTACTTC. This sequence encodes CAWSSSVEFHEQYF.

This sequence joins TRBV30 and TRBJ2-2; possibly TRBD2 for D (6 bases). Germline V gene lookup returns CDR1 GTSNPN and CDR2 SVGIG (reference sequence). V was trimmed by 0 bases and J by 6 bases, leaving 11 bases between them. This CDR3 region has 14 residues. The CDR3 coding sequence is TGTGCCTGGAGTGTACTATGGGGGGCCGGGGAGCTGTTTTTT. Amino acids: CAWSVLWGAGELFF.

V is TRBV7-2 and J is TRBJ1-4; 9 bases agree with TRBD1. Unmatched junction bases numbered 7, after V lost 6 bases and J lost 8 bases. Germline V gives CDR1 SGHTA, CDR2 FQGNSA. The CDR3 runs to 14 residues. CDR3 region: CASRLGQGLEKLFF. As DNA, the CDR3 is TGTGCCAGCAGGTTGGGACAGGGTCTGGAAAAACTGTTTTTT.

This chain uses TRBV7-9 with TRBJ2-7; TRBD1 matches 7 bases. Unmatched junction bases numbered 15, after V lost 5 bases and J lost 5 bases. This CDR3 has 16 residues. Germline CDR1 and CDR2: SEHNR and FQNEAQ (reference sequence). The CDR3 region is CASSQDGTAIWNEQYF. For the CDR3, the DNA is TGTGCCAGCAGCCAGGATGGGACAGCAATCTGGAACGAGCAGTACTTC.

The chain carries TRBV15 and TRBJ1-5; no definite D call. Trimming stripped 0 bases from V and 5 bases from J, with 8 bases between. The CDR3 length is 14 residues. CDR1 is LNHNV and CDR2 is YYDKDF in the germline V gene (reference sequence). This chain's CDR3 is CATSRDRRDQPQHF. CDR3 DNA sequence: TGTGCCACCAGCAGAGATCGCAGAGATCAGCCCCAGCATTTT.

This chain's CDR3 is CASRTDEKLFF. The CDR3 region has the DNA TGTGCCTCTAGGACCGATGAAAAACTGTTTTTT. This sequence joins TRBV24-1 and TRBJ1-4; D not certain. The CDR3 is 11 amino acids. V shed 12 bases and J shed 6 bases, with 10 bases lying between them. The germline CDR1 and CDR2 sequences are KGHDR and SFDVKD.

The rearrangement links TRBV19 to TRBJ1-5, with D possibly TRBD1 on 5 matching bases. The CDR3 consists of 15 residues. Trimming left V 5 bases short and J 0 bases short, with 11 bases between. Per the germline V gene, CDR1 is LNHDA and CDR2 is SQIVND (reference sequence). CDR3: CASSPPGLSNQPQHF. The CDR3 nucleotides read TGTGCCAGTAGTCCCCCGGGGCTTAGCAATCAGCCCCAGCATTTT.

The chain employs TRBV23-1 and TRBJ2-3; D uncertain. TRBV23-1 is an ORF, and what it does is uncertain. V dropped 1 base and J dropped 6 bases, with 5 bases sitting between them. The CDR3 runs to 12 residues. CDR3 residues: CASSQWRDTQYF. CDR3 bases: TGCGCCAGCAGTCAATGGCGCGATACGCAGTATTTT.

The CDR3 DNA is TGTGCCAGCAGCAGCAAGGGGGCGCTCGGGTATGGCTACACCTTC. Residues: CASSSKGALGYGYTF. The rearrangement uses TRBV21-1 and TRBJ1-2; the table's D call of TRBD1 was not tested on the DNA. TRBV21-1 is designated a pseudogene. This CDR3 comprises 15 residues.

The V call is TRBV7-2, the J call TRBJ2-1; 7 bases line up with TRBD2. The CDR3 is made up of 14 amino acids. Germline V gene data show CDR1 as SGHTA and CDR2 as FQGNSA. The V gene end was trimmed by 0 bases and the J gene end by 5 bases; junction bases not matched to a gene: 1. The CDR3 region is CASSLAGRDNEQFF. CDR3 bases: TGTGCCAGCAGCTTAGCGGGGAGGGACAATGAGCAGTTCTTC. Variable domain in full (rest from reference TRBV7-2 and TRBJ2-1): GAGVSQSPSNKVTEKGKDVELRCDPISGHTALYWYRQSLGQGLEFLIYFQGNSAPDKSGLPSDRFSAERTGGSVSTLTIQRTQQEDSAVYLCASSLAGRDNEQFFGPGTRLTVL.

The chain uses TRBV25-1 and TRBJ1-5; 7 bases map to TRBD1. CDR3 size: 15 residues. Germline loops: CDR1 MGHDK, CDR2 SYGVNS. After removal of 4 bases from V and 4 bases from J, the junction contained 7 bases not matched to a gene. The CDR3 protein is CASSGSDRINQPQHF. The DNA for the CDR3 is TGTGCCAGCAGTGGTTCGGACAGGATAAATCAGCCCCAGCATTTT.

This rearrangement joins TRBV5-1 to TRBJ2-3, with TRBD2 identical over 14 bases. The CDR3 has 17 amino acids. CDR1 is SGHRS, CDR2 YFSETQ, per germline. V lost 4 bases, J lost 4 bases, and 8 bases stayed unmatched. CDR3: CASSRLGLAGAPDTQYF. The CDR3 region has the DNA TGCGCCAGCAGCAGATTGGGACTAGCGGGAGCCCCAGATACGCAGTATTTT.

As for this clone: This specimen includes other DNA sequences encoding the same CDR3. The chain links TRBV9 to TRBJ1-1; D is undetermined. V was trimmed by 0 bases and J by 1 base, leaving 4 bases between them. This CDR3 spans 13 amino acids. Germline V gives CDR1 SGDLS, CDR2 YYNGEE. Here the CDR3 DNA reads TGTGCCAGCAGCGTAGTCCCGAACACTGAAGCTTTCTTT. It encodes CASSVVPNTEAFF. Drawing the rest from reference TRBV9 and TRBJ1-1, the complete variable domain is DSGVTQTPKHLITATGQRVTLRCSPRSGDLSVYWYQQSLDQGLQFLIQYYNGEERAKGNILERFSAQQFPDLHSELNLSSLELGDSALYFCASSVVPNTEAFFGQGTRLTVV.

The genes are TRBV7-2 and TRBJ2-1; 9 nucleotides agree with TRBD2. The V and J ends lost 2 bases and 6 bases, in that order; junction bases with no gene match: 11. Germline V gives CDR1 SGHTA, CDR2 FQGNSA. CDR3 length: 17 amino acids. CDR3 amino acids: CASSLPPRRGRANEQFF. The CDR3 coding sequence is TGTGCCAGCAGCTTACCCCCCCGGCGCGGGAGGGCCAATGAGCAGTTCTTC.